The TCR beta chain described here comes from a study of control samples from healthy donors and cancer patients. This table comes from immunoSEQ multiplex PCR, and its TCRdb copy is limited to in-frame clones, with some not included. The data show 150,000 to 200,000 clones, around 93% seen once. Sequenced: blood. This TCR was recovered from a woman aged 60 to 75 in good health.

The CDR3 sequence: CASSVDIAGGTDTQYF. The CDR3 DNA is TGTGCCAGCAGCGTAGATATAGCGGGGGGCACAGATACGCAGTATTTT. The chain has TRBV9 and TRBJ2-3; 9 bases agree with TRBD2. Per the germline V gene, CDR1 is SGDLS and CDR2 is YYNGEE. Germline trimming cut 0 bases from V and 1 base from J; bases unmatched to any gene: 3. CDR3 length: 16 amino acids.